This passage covers 2 T cell receptor beta chains from one sample sequenced in a study of T cells in Graves' hyperthyroidism and ophthalmopathy. RNA transcripts served as the template for amplifying TCR beta CDR3 regions. Researchers ran a first-round RT-PCR on the TCR CDR3 using the HTBI primer set. A single record per CDR3 protein comes from TCRdb applying MiXCR to the multiplex PCR reads. The repertoire has under 400,000 distinct CDR3 sequences, around 16% of them found once; the top ten carry 25% to 35%. The sample consisted of blood. Receptors were obtained from a woman between 18 and 29 years old with Graves' hyperthyroidism that later progressed to Graves' ophthalmopathy.

There are many counts of this clonotype. V and J are TRBV20-1 and TRBJ1-5; 7 bases agree with TRBD1. The CDR3 consists of 15 residues. Germline loops: CDR1 DFQATT, CDR2 SNEGSKA (reference sequence). Germline trimming cut 0 bases from V and 5 bases from J; bases unmatched to any gene: 7. The CDR3 region is CSARELQGTDQPQHF. The CDR3 region has the DNA TGCAGTGCTAGAGAACTACAGGGGACCGATCAGCCCCAGCATTTT.

This clonotype was seen ten or more times. The chain has TRBV6-1 and TRBJ2-3; no clear D gene. V shed 5 bases and J shed 2 bases, with 8 bases lying between them. CDR3 length: 13 amino acids. Germline lookup yields CDR1 MNHNS and CDR2 SASEGT. The CDR3 bases are TGTGCCAGCAGTTTAACTGACACAGATACGCAGTATTTT. Residues: CASSLTDTDTQYF.